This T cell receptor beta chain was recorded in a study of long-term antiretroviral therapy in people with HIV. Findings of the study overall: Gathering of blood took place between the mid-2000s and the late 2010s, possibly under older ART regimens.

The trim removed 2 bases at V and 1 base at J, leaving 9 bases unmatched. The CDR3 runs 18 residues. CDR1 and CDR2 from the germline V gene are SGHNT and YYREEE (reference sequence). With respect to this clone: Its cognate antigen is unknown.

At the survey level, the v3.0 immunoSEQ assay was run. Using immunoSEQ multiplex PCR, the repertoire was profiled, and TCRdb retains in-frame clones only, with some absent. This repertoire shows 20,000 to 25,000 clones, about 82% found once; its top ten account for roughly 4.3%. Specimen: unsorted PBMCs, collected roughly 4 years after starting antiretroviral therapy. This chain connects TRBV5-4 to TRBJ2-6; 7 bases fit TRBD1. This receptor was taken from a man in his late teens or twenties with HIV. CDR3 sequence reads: CASSFRTGPKSGANVLTF. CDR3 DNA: TGTGCCAGCAGCTTTCGGACAGGCCCAAAATCTGGGGCCAACGTCCTGACTTTC.